This TCR beta chain was identified in a study of blood T cells in healthy people across ages. Overall study: Template switching captured about one barcoded beta molecule per two T cells.

Germline values: CDR1 LGHNA, CDR2 YNFKEQ. Trimming removed 1 base from V and 4 bases from J, with 13 bases in between. This CDR3 has 15 amino acids. The authors ran a second PCR of roughly 6 to 12 cycles using a sample-barcoded 5' primer and a J-beta primer mix. TCRdb called the 5' RACE reads again in MiXCR, with one record for every CDR3 protein. The sample carries some 700,000 distinct CDR3 sequences, 22% recorded once. Sequencing used blood. The source of this sequence is a man in his 70s in good health. V usage is TRBV4-2 and J usage is TRBJ1-2; a possible D gene is TRBD1 (5 bases). For the CDR3, the DNA is TGTGCCAGCAGCCAAGGGTTGTCCGGGACCTATGGCTACACCTTC. Its protein is CASSQGLSGTYGYTF.